This T cell receptor (beta chain) was sequenced in a study of blood T cell repertoires in COVID-19. Study-wide context: There were acute and convalescent COVID-19 samples, and they came from the United States, Italy and Spain. T cells, B-cell-depleted T cells, or PBMCs provided the cDNA or gDNA that served as material.

Authors' data handling: The assay estimated nucleated cells by amplifying reference gene primers. Profiled with immunoSEQ multiplex PCR; TCRdb holds only in-frame clones, not every one. V and J calls and clone size are those listed in that table; D and trimming were worked out from the DNA. Of 45,000 to 60,000 clones listed, roughly 79% are singletons. The specimen was peripheral blood. The TCR originated in a human donor with active or convalescent COVID-19. The donor label of this sample is uncertain.

The CDR3 nucleotides are TGTGCCATCAGGGAGGACAGGGCGGTATCTGGAAACACCATATATTTT. Its translation is CAIREDRAVSGNTIYF. The chain joins TRBV10-3 to TRBJ1-3; the match to TRBD1 covers 8 bases. The CDR3 runs to 16 residues. Germline V gene data show CDR1 as ENHRY and CDR2 as SYGVKD. Losses at the gene ends were 6 bases for V and 1 base for J; bases not matched to a gene: 8.